The 23 T cell receptor beta chains presented below share a single source sample, sequenced in a study of cytomegalovirus exposure and HLA in healthy donors. Primers included in the PCR were 60 Vbeta and 13 Jbeta primers. The method was immunoSEQ multiplex PCR; TCRdb's version includes in-frame clones alone and lacks a portion of them. This specimen shows roughly 220,000 clones; the ten leading clones hold more than 0.95%. The sample consisted of PBMCs. All receptors derive from a girl aged 2 to 9 in good health and CMV-seropositive.

The CDR3 DNA sequence: TGCAGCGTTCAGGGGGTTTTCGTGAACACTGAAGCTTTCTTT. Its translation is CSVQGVFVNTEAFF. This rearrangement joins TRBV29-1 to TRBJ1-1, with 7 positions matching TRBD1. This CDR3 has 14 residues. V gave up 5 bases and J gave up 0 bases; unmatched junction bases: 6. CDR1 and CDR2 (germline): SQVTM, ANQGSEA.

The chain is built from TRBV5-4 and TRBJ1-2; tentatively, D is TRBD1 (5 bases). Per germline, CDR1 SGHNT and CDR2 YYREEE (reference sequence). The CDR3 has 15 residues. V was clipped by 4 bases and J by 3 bases, with 16 bases between them. The CDR3 coding sequence is TGTGCCAGCAGCCTTCGGGCCTCGGGGGACTATGGCTACACCTTC. Translation gives CASSLRASGDYGYTF.

This sequence joins TRBV14 and TRBJ2-2; no reliable D call. Trimming took off 6 bases at V and 2 bases at J, with 7 bases between the two ends. This CDR3 contains 13 residues. From germline, CDR1 is SGHDN and CDR2 FVKESK. CDR3 sequence (DNA): TGTGCCAGCAGAAGCTTAAACACCGGGGAGCTGTTTTTT. Translated, it gives CASRSLNTGELFF.

The rearrangement uses TRBV5-5 and TRBJ2-4; 13 positions match TRBD2. Germline V gene lookup returns CDR1 SGHKS and CDR2 YYEKEE (reference sequence). The V gene end was trimmed by 5 bases and the J gene end by 3 bases; junction bases not matched to a gene: 14. CDR3 length: 19 residues. As DNA, the CDR3 is TGTGCCAGCAGTCCGACTAGCGGGAGGTTCGGCCTAGGCAAAAACATTCAGTACTTC. Translation gives CASSPTSGRFGLGKNIQYF. The full variable domain, completed using reference TRBV5-5 and TRBJ2-4, is DAGVTQSPTHLIKTRGQQVTLRCSPISGHKSVSWYQQVLGQGPQFIFQYYEKEERGRGNFPDRFSARQFPNYSSELNVNALLLGDSALYLCASSPTSGRFGLGKNIQYFGAGTRLSVL.

The V gene is TRBV28, the J gene TRBJ2-1; 8 positions match TRBD1. The CDR3 covers 14 residues. V lost 6 bases to trimming and J lost 7 bases; unmatched junction nucleotides: 8. Germline V lookup: CDR1 MDHEN, CDR2 SYDVKM. Written as DNA, the CDR3 is TGTGCCAGCAGATTAAGGACAGGGAGGAATGAGCAGTTCTTC. Translation gives CASRLRTGRNEQFF. The complete variable domain, with remaining parts taken from reference TRBV28 and TRBJ2-1, reads DVKVTQSSRYLVKRTGEKVFLECVQDMDHENMFWYRQDPGLGLRLIYFSYDVKMKEKGDIPEGYSVSREKKERFSLILESASTNQTSMYLCASRLRTGRNEQFFGPGTRLTVL.

This chain connects TRBV5-8 to TRBJ2-3, with D possibly matching TRBD2 (6 bases). The germline V gene has CDR1 SGHTS and CDR2 YDEGEE. Trimming shortened V by 0 bases and J by 6 bases, and 14 bases separated the two germline ends. CDR3 length: 15 amino acids. The CDR3 DNA follows: TGTGCCAGCAGCTTGGCCGCGGGGAGAGGGGATACGCAGTATTTT. It translates to CASSLAAGRGDTQYF.

This chain uses TRBV11-2 with TRBJ2-2; D remains ambiguous. The CDR3 loop spans 15 amino acids. The germline gives CDR1 SGHAT, CDR2 FQNNGV. Between the trimmed V and J ends, which lost 0 bases and 5 bases, there was a span of 10 bases. The CDR3 is CASSLDRFRTGELFF. The CDR3 DNA reads as TGTGCCAGCAGCTTAGATCGGTTTAGAACCGGGGAGCTGTTTTTT.

The chain carries TRBV2 and TRBJ1-4; D is possibly TRBD1 (5 bases). Trimming shortened V by 7 bases and J by 5 bases, and 17 bases separated the two germline ends. This CDR3 region has 15 residues. The V gene's germline CDR1 is SNHLY and CDR2 FYNNEI. The CDR3 nucleotides read TGTGCCAGCAACCGGGCGGGAGGGGTGAATGAAAAACTGTTTTTT. This translates into CASNRAGGVNEKLFF.

The chain carries TRBV30 and TRBJ1-6; 9 nucleotides match TRBD1. CDR1 and CDR2 from the germline V gene are GTSNPN and SVGIG (reference sequence). There are 16 residues in the CDR3. Trimming removed 3 bases from V and 10 bases from J; junction bases left unmatched: 13. The CDR3 reads CAWRGPGTGSGSPLHF. CDR3 coding DNA: TGTGCCTGGAGAGGTCCCGGGACAGGGTCAGGATCACCCCTCCACTTT. Drawing the rest from reference TRBV30 and TRBJ1-6, the complete variable domain is SQTIHQWPATLVQPVGSPLSLECTVEGTSNPNLYWYRQAAGRGLQLLFYSVGIGQISSEVPQNLSASRPQDRQFILSSKKLLLSDSGFYLCAWRGPGTGSGSPLHFGNGTRLTVT.

J is TRBJ2-1 and V is TRBV10-3; 9 bases fit TRBD2. Germline CDR1 and CDR2: ENHRY and SYGVKD. CDR3 length: 15 amino acids. V shed 6 bases and J 5 bases; nucleotides not matched to a gene: 8. The CDR3 DNA follows: TGTGCCATCAGGGAGCGACTAGCGGAGAACAATGAGCAGTTCTTC. Translation gives CAIRERLAENNEQFF.

The chain links TRBV6-1 to TRBJ2-3; 8 bases fit TRBD1. The CDR3 totals 13 residues. CDR1 is MNHNS and CDR2 is SASEGT in the germline V gene. V lost 6 bases, J lost 4 bases, and 3 bases stayed unmatched. The CDR3 spells CASRAGGADTQYF. CDR3 in DNA: TGTGCCAGCAGAGCAGGGGGCGCAGATACGCAGTATTTT.

J is TRBJ1-4 and V is TRBV27; 7 bases agree with TRBD1. Germline trimming cut 4 bases from V and 5 bases from J; bases unmatched to any gene: 16. Per germline, CDR1 MNHEY and CDR2 SMNVEV (reference sequence). CDR3 length: 18 amino acids. The CDR3 DNA follows: TGTGCCAGCAGTTCTCGCCGGGGGACAGCCACCTCAAATGAAAAACTGTTTTTT. The encoded protein is CASSSRRGTATSNEKLFF.

The J gene is TRBJ2-5, the V gene TRBV5-4; possible D gene TRBD2, 6 bases. The CDR3 is 12 amino acids. Germline CDR1 SGHNT, CDR2 YYREEE (reference sequence). V lost 7 bases, J lost 7 bases, and 14 bases lay in between. DNA of the CDR3: TGTGCCAGCGGGACTGGGGGAGGGACCCAGTACTTC. This codes for CASGTGGGTQYF.

The chain carries TRBV6-5 and TRBJ1-5; a possible D gene is TRBD1 (5 bases). Germline V gene data show CDR1 as MNHEY and CDR2 as SVGAGI. The CDR3 consists of 14 residues. V dropped 7 bases and J dropped 0 bases, with 10 bases sitting between them. The chain's CDR3 is CASTAGGSNQPQHF. CDR3 DNA: TGTGCCAGCACTGCCGGGGGTAGCAATCAGCCCCAGCATTTT.

This chain connects TRBV27 to TRBJ2-3, with 9 bases lining up with TRBD1. The germline gives CDR1 MNHEY, CDR2 SMNVEV (reference sequence). The CDR3 is 16 amino acids. V lost 3 bases, J lost 2 bases, and 6 bases stayed unmatched. The CDR3 is CASSFTGTGFTDTQYF. The CDR3 coding sequence is TGTGCCAGCAGTTTTACTGGGACAGGGTTCACAGATACGCAGTATTTT.

The chain combines TRBV2 with TRBJ2-7; maybe TRBD2 (6 bases). CDR3 size: 15 residues. Germline lookup yields CDR1 SNHLY and CDR2 FYNNEI. The ends were cut back, 7 bases at V and 0 bases at J, with 16 bases in the middle. The CDR3 loop is CASTTLAESSYEQYF. The CDR3 nucleotides read TGTGCCAGCACCACCTTAGCGGAGAGCTCCTACGAGCAGTACTTC.

This chain connects TRBV4-1 to TRBJ2-7; a possible D gene is TRBD2 (5 bases). The CDR3 covers 15 residues. Trimming cost V 1 base and J 2 bases, with 12 bases left between them. From germline, CDR1 is MGHRA and CDR2 YSYEKL. The chain's CDR3 is CASSQVIEGPYEQYF. CDR3 DNA: TGCGCCAGCAGCCAAGTTATCGAGGGCCCCTACGAGCAGTACTTC.

The chain is built from TRBV15 and TRBJ2-2, with 8 bases aligning to TRBD1. The V segment lost 0 bases and the J segment 5 bases; nucleotides outside the gene matches: 5. The CDR3 has 16 amino acids. Germline V gene data show CDR1 as LNHNV and CDR2 as YYDKDF (reference sequence). CDR3 residues: CATSRDRGRGTGELFF. The CDR3 bases are TGTGCCACCAGCAGAGACAGGGGGCGAGGTACCGGGGAGCTGTTTTTT.

CDR3 residues: CASSSRVTSGSSVFDEQYF. The CDR3 region has the DNA TGTGCCAGCAGCTCCAGGGTGACTAGCGGGAGTTCTGTCTTTGACGAGCAGTACTTC. The chain combines TRBV27 with TRBJ2-7; 12 positions match TRBD2. With 6 bases clipped from V and 5 bases from J, the junction kept 20 bases outside the gene matches. The CDR3 totals 19 residues. Germline V CDR1 and CDR2: MNHEY, SMNVEV (reference sequence).

This chain links TRBV30 with TRBJ1-5; 9 bases map to TRBD1. This CDR3 comprises 15 residues. Germline V CDR1 and CDR2: GTSNPN, SVGIG (reference sequence). With V trimmed by 2 bases and J by 9 bases, 11 bases remained unmatched. As DNA, the CDR3 is TGTGCCTGGAGTTCACGATGGGGACAGGGTTCGCCCCAGCATTTT. The encoded protein is CAWSSRWGQGSPQHF.

The genes are TRBV6-1 and TRBJ2-7; D is unclear. Germline V gene lookup returns CDR1 MNHNS and CDR2 SASEGT. The CDR3 totals 13 residues. V was pared by 6 bases and J by 5 bases, with 14 bases between. The CDR3 loop reads CASRPTVPNEQYF. CDR3 coding DNA: TGTGCCAGCAGACCCACAGTTCCCAACGAGCAGTACTTC.

The chain combines TRBV27 with TRBJ1-2; 9 bases are shared with TRBD1. From germline, CDR1 is MNHEY and CDR2 SMNVEV (reference sequence). The CDR3 loop spans 14 amino acids. V lost 5 bases to trimming and J lost 3 bases; unmatched junction nucleotides: 4. The DNA for the CDR3 is TGTGCCAGCAGTGGGGGACAGGGTTACTATGGCTACACCTTC. It specifies CASSGGQGYYGYTF.

The chain links TRBV2 to TRBJ1-3; D remains ambiguous. The V end was cut by 8 bases, the J end by 2 bases, with 10 bases between. The CDR3 sequence is 13 residues long. The germline V gene encodes CDR1 SNHLY and CDR2 FYNNEI. DNA for the CDR3: TGTGCCAGCGGCCGAGGCACTGGAAACACCATATATTTT. Translated, it gives CASGRGTGNTIYF.